This T cell receptor (beta chain) was recorded in a study of CD8 T cells in Susac syndrome. Broader study findings: By the study's own acknowledgment, its TCR sequencing and HLA analysis included relatively few individuals.

Note on this clonotype: Its antigen remains unknown.

With random hexamers, about 0.5 to 1 ug RNA was reverse transcribed. MiXCR was run by TCRdb on the immunoSEQ multiplex PCR reads, yielding one entry per CDR3 protein. The sample has about 140,000 distinct CDR3 sequences; 90% to 96% are singletons. CDR3 length equals 14 residues. Germline V gives CDR1 SQVTM, CDR2 ANQGSEA. Trimming removed 7 bases from V and 0 bases from J, with 12 bases in between. The sequencing input was CD4+ T cells from PBMCs. The rearrangement uses TRBV29-1 and TRBJ2-2; perhaps TRBD1 as D (5 bases). The TCR comes from a human donor with Susac syndrome. The CDR3 nucleotides read TGCAGCGGCTCAGGGTTATCGAACACCGGGGAGCTGTTTTTT. Protein product: CSGSGLSNTGELFF.